The clone carrying this TCR beta chain showed up many times. The entry originates in a study of T cells after yellow fever vaccination. Each CDR3 protein is one row after TCRdb ran MiXCR on the 5' RACE reads. The sample carries about 22,000 distinct CDR3 sequences, roughly 5.5% recorded once. Trimming left V 7 bases short and J 7 bases short, with 17 bases between. The germline V gene encodes CDR1 SGHRS and CDR2 YFSETQ. The CDR3 spans 13 residues. This chain joins TRBV5-1 and TRBJ2-5; possible D gene TRBD1, 6 bases. Sample: PBMCs, either bulk or a sorted T-cell subset (CD4+, CD8+, memory, or dextramer-sorted; not recorded which), taken 45 days after the first yellow fever vaccination. The TCR originated in a man younger than 30 who received the YFV17D yellow fever vaccine. Written as DNA, the CDR3 is TGCGCCAGCGGACAGAACTTTGTGCGGACCCAGTACTTC. Translation gives CASGQNFVRTQYF.